The 7 T cell receptor beta chains below all came from one sample that was sequenced in a study of blood T cell repertoires in COVID-19. Profiled with immunoSEQ multiplex PCR; TCRdb holds only in-frame clones, not every one. The data contain about 140,000 clones, about three quarters of them seen just once; the ten biggest clones take up 9% to 10%. The sample comprised peripheral blood. The origin of the receptors is a woman aged 50 to 65 with active or convalescent COVID-19.

This sequence joins TRBV28 and TRBJ1-2, with D tentatively TRBD1 (6 bases). The CDR3 has 14 residues. Germline CDR1 MDHEN, CDR2 SYDVKM. V dropped 3 bases and J dropped 5 bases, with 13 bases sitting between them. The CDR3 reads CASSFRARGYGYTF. The CDR3 coding sequence is TGTGCCAGCAGTTTTCGTGCCAGGGGTTATGGCTACACCTTC.

The chain links TRBV9 to TRBJ2-5; D possibly corresponds to TRBD1 (6 bases). Per germline, CDR1 SGDLS and CDR2 YYNGEE. Trimming cost V 4 bases and J 2 bases, with 12 bases left between them. This CDR3 is 14 amino acids long. In DNA, the CDR3 is TGTGCCAGCAGCCTAGTAGGGGGTCAAGAGACCCAGTACTTC. Its translation: CASSLVGGQETQYF.

The chain links TRBV14 to TRBJ2-3; TRBD1 agrees at 7 bases. The CDR3 has 18 residues. Trimming at V came to 0 bases and at J to 0 bases, leaving 9 bases not matched to a gene. The V gene's germline CDR1 is SGHDN and CDR2 FVKESK. Here the CDR3 reads CASSQERGQRSSTDTQYF. DNA for the CDR3: TGTGCCAGCAGCCAAGAAAGGGGACAGAGGTCTAGCACAGATACGCAGTATTTT. Variable domain in full (rest from reference TRBV14 and TRBJ2-3): EAGVTQFPSHSVIEKGQTVTLRCDPISGHDNLYWYRRVMGKEIKFLLHFVKESKQDESGMPNNRFLAERTGGTYSTLKVQPAELEDSGVYFCASSQERGQRSSTDTQYFGPGTRLTVL.

This clone showed up just once. The rearrangement uses TRBV11-2 and TRBJ2-7; 7 nucleotides line up with TRBD2. The J segment lost 9 bases and the V segment lost 2 bases, leaving 13 bases of the junction unmatched. Germline V gene lookup returns CDR1 SGHAT and CDR2 FQNNGV. The CDR3 runs 15 residues. The CDR3 DNA reads TGTGCCAGCAGCTTAAGTCCCGGGGGGATCTCAGGGCAGTACTTC. Translation gives CASSLSPGGISGQYF.

This clone was seen a handful of times. The chain has TRBV19 and TRBJ1-5; D unresolved. Per germline, CDR1 LNHDA and CDR2 SQIVND (reference sequence). Deletions cut 4 bases from V and 5 bases from J, with 9 bases between. This CDR3 contains 13 residues. Written as DNA, the CDR3 is TGTGCCAGTAGTAGGGAGACTTATCAGCCCCAGCATTTT. Its protein is CASSRETYQPQHF.

This clone was detected ten times or more. The gene calls are TRBV27 and TRBJ2-1; TRBD1 agrees at 8 bases. The trim removed 0 bases at V and 6 bases at J, leaving 10 bases unmatched. The CDR3 has 17 residues. Germline CDR1 reads MNHEY; CDR2 reads SMNVEV (reference sequence). The CDR3: CASSLSLYRGLGNEQFF. CDR3 DNA: TGTGCCAGCAGTTTATCCCTATACAGGGGGTTAGGCAATGAGCAGTTCTTC.

This clone has only one observation. The V and J genes are TRBV12-3 or TRBV12-4 and TRBJ1-2; D is perhaps TRBD1 (5 bases). V dropped 3 bases and J dropped 4 bases, with 9 bases sitting between them. The CDR3 has 13 residues. The chain's CDR3 is CASSFQGVYGYTF. DNA of the CDR3: TGTGCCAGCAGTTTCCAAGGGGTCTATGGCTACACCTTC.